Below, 26 T cell receptor beta chains from the same sample are listed, as sequenced in a study of blood T cell repertoires in COVID-19. TCRdb's table, derived via immunoSEQ multiplex PCR, lists solely in-frame clones and lacks some. The profile shows about 94,000 clones, about 74% of them singletons. Sequencing used peripheral blood. These TCRs come from a man in his 70s with COVID-19, enrolled during active disease.

The chain employs TRBV13 and TRBJ2-3; TRBD2 might be the D (5 bases). Germline V gene sequence: CDR1 PRHDT, CDR2 FYEKMQ (reference sequence). Between the trimmed V and J ends, which lost 5 bases and 6 bases, there was a span of 15 bases. This CDR3 contains 14 residues. CDR3 sequence (DNA): TGTGCCAGCAGCCGTCGGGCCCCGGGGGATACGCAGTATTTT. The encoded protein is CASSRRAPGDTQYF.

The table lists this clone with a count of one. J is TRBJ1-2 and V is TRBV4-2; unclear D gene. Germline V lookup: CDR1 LGHNA, CDR2 YNFKEQ. CDR3 length: 15 amino acids. V was cut by 2 bases and J by 4 bases, with 14 bases left in between. The DNA for the CDR3 is TGTGCCAGCAGCCAACCCAAACAGAGAACCTATGGCTACACCTTC. This gives the protein CASSQPKQRTYGYTF.

V and J are TRBV27 and TRBJ1-1; D not certain. CDR1 is MNHEY, CDR2 SMNVEV, per germline (reference sequence). CDR3 length: 13 residues. Trimming stripped 3 bases from V and 1 base from J, with 6 bases between. The CDR3 region is CASSFYRNTEAFF. CDR3 coding DNA: TGTGCCAGCAGTTTCTACAGGAACACTGAAGCTTTCTTT.

The rearrangement links TRBV7-9 to TRBJ2-2, with D possibly matching TRBD2 (7 bases). Trimming left V 5 bases short and J 4 bases short, with 17 bases between. Germline CDR1 and CDR2: SEHNR and FQNEAQ (reference sequence). The CDR3 extends over 16 amino acids. The CDR3 loop reads CASSRGEGGRTGELFF. DNA of the CDR3: TGTGCCAGCAGCCGCGGGGAGGGGGGCCGCACCGGGGAGCTGTTTTTT.

This clone showed up just once. This rearrangement joins TRBV7-3 to TRBJ2-1; TRBD2 is a possible D gene (6 bases). The V end was cut by 2 bases, the J end by 3 bases, with 14 bases between. Germline V gives CDR1 SGHTA, CDR2 FQGTGA. CDR3 length: 16 residues. This CDR3 reads CASSLGGQYLYNEQFF. The CDR3 nucleotides read TGTGCCAGCAGCTTAGGAGGGCAATATCTCTACAATGAGCAGTTCTTC.

This sequence joins TRBV5-5 and TRBJ1-1, with D possibly being TRBD1 (6 bases). The germline V and J ends were trimmed by 8 bases and 3 bases, with 17 bases remaining between them. In germline, CDR1 is SGHKS, CDR2 YYEKEE (reference sequence). CDR3 length: 14 residues. CDR3 protein: CASSSGVEDTEAFF. In DNA form, the CDR3 reads TGTGCCAGTTCCTCAGGGGTTGAGGACACTGAAGCTTTCTTT.

V is TRBV7-3 and J is TRBJ2-5; 9 positions match TRBD2. V trimming: 3 bases; J trimming: 5 bases; junction bases outside the gene matches: 7. CDR1 is SGHTA, CDR2 FQGTGA, per germline. The CDR3 is 15 amino acids. CDR3 loop: CASSFGGRAAETQYF. In DNA form, the CDR3 reads TGTGCCAGCAGCTTCGGCGGGAGGGCCGCGGAGACCCAGTACTTC.

The chain combines TRBV28 with TRBJ2-1, with 9 bases matching TRBD1. The CDR3 covers 15 residues. V lost 1 base, J lost 7 bases, and 5 bases stayed unmatched. Germline loops: CDR1 MDHEN, CDR2 SYDVKM. In nucleotides, the CDR3 is TGTGCCAGCAGTTTATCACAGGGGGCAAGGAATGAGCAGTTCTTC. Protein product: CASSLSQGARNEQFF.

This clone has just a few counts. The J gene is TRBJ1-5, the V gene TRBV27; TRBD1 matches at 8 bases. V trimming: 5 bases; J trimming: 3 bases; junction bases outside the gene matches: 6. The CDR3 runs to 15 residues. The germline CDR1 and CDR2 sequences are MNHEY and SMNVEV (reference sequence). The CDR3 DNA is TGTGCCAGCAGTCACCAGGGGGCGATCAATCAGCCCCAGCATTTT. The encoded protein is CASSHQGAINQPQHF.

The gene calls are TRBV7-3 and TRBJ2-2; TRBD2 agrees at 11 bases. J was trimmed by 8 bases and V by 5 bases; bases with no gene match: 4. The CDR3 extends over 14 amino acids. Per the germline V gene, CDR1 is SGHTA and CDR2 is FQGTGA. CDR3 sequence reads: CASSRLAGKGELFF. CDR3 DNA: TGTGCCAGCAGCCGACTAGCGGGGAAGGGGGAGCTGTTTTTT.

This clone was recorded a few times. This chain joins TRBV7-2 and TRBJ1-5, with D unresolved. CDR1 and CDR2 (germline): SGHTA, FQGNSA. The CDR3 loop spans 12 amino acids. With 7 bases removed from V and 2 bases from J, the gap between germline ends came to 6 bases. The CDR3 sequence: CASTRGNQPQHF. The DNA of the CDR3 is TGTGCCAGCACCCGCGGCAATCAGCCCCAGCATTTT.

In its sample, this clone was seen once. The CDR3 loop is CATSPTGGAKNIQYF. In DNA, the CDR3 is TGTGCCACCAGCCCAACGGGAGGGGCCAAAAACATTCAGTACTTC. The V gene is TRBV15, the J gene TRBJ2-4; 8 bases align to TRBD2. This CDR3 is 15 amino acids long. Looked up from germline, CDR1 is LNHNV and CDR2 is YYDKDF (reference sequence). V was clipped by 5 bases and J by 1 base; unmatched bases: 4.

V and J are TRBV6-5 and TRBJ2-7; 8 bases align to TRBD2. The CDR3 is made up of 15 amino acids. Per germline, CDR1 MNHEY and CDR2 SVGAGI. The V and J ends lost 7 bases and 4 bases, in that order; junction bases with no gene match: 12. DNA for the CDR3: TGTGCCAGCACCCCCTCGGGGCTAGCGGGTTACGAGCAGTACTTC. Translated, it gives CASTPSGLAGYEQYF.

Only one count was recorded for this clone. The chain employs TRBV7-2 and TRBJ2-2; 9 positions agree with TRBD2. The V gene's germline CDR1 is SGHTA and CDR2 FQGNSA. The V and J ends lost 6 bases and 6 bases, in that order; junction bases with no gene match: 5. CDR3 size: 14 residues. CDR3 residues: CASSLAGRSGELFF. For the CDR3, the DNA is TGTGCCAGCAGTCTAGCGGGAAGGTCCGGGGAGCTGTTTTTT.

This clone was observed a few times. This chain joins TRBV18 and TRBJ2-3; 8 positions agree with TRBD2. CDR3 size: 17 residues. The V segment lost 5 bases and the J segment 1 base; nucleotides outside the gene matches: 11. The germline V gene has CDR1 KGHSH and CDR2 LQKENI. The CDR3 DNA reads TGTGCCAGCTCAGAACGACCGCGGGGGGCTCGCACAGATACGCAGTATTTT. Residues: CASSERPRGARTDTQYF.

This clone came up once. CDR3 sequence: CASSLGLGGNTEAFF. The CDR3 nucleotides read TGTGCCAGCAGCTTAGGGTTAGGGGGGAACACTGAAGCTTTCTTT. The J gene is TRBJ1-1, the V gene TRBV7-6, with a weak D call TRBD1 (6 bases). The V end was cut by 1 base, the J end by 1 base, with 10 bases between. CDR3 length equals 15 residues. The germline V gene encodes CDR1 SGHVS and CDR2 FNYEAQ. The variable domain in full, completed from reference TRBV7-6 and TRBJ1-1, reads GAGVSQSPRYKVTKRGQDVALRCDPISGHVSLYWYRQALGQGPEFLTYFNYEAQQDKSGLPNDRFSAERPEGSISTLTIQRTEQRDSAMYRCASSLGLGGNTEAFFGQGTRLTVV.

The chain uses TRBV4-1 and TRBJ2-7, with 9 bases aligning to TRBD1. J gave up 3 bases and V 4 bases, and 7 bases lay outside the gene matches. The CDR3 is made up of 15 amino acids. The V gene's germline CDR1 is MGHRA and CDR2 YSYEKL. This chain's CDR3 is CASSPLKGQGYEQYF. The CDR3 nucleotides are TGCGCCAGCAGCCCTCTTAAGGGACAGGGCTACGAGCAGTACTTC.

V is TRBV7-2 and J is TRBJ2-7, with a tentative D call TRBD2 (5 bases). This CDR3 is built from 15 residues. The germline V and J ends were trimmed by 2 bases and 0 bases, with 11 bases remaining between them. Germline CDR1 and CDR2: SGHTA and FQGNSA. The CDR3 coding sequence is TGTGCCAGCAGCTTATCGGGGAAGGGCTCCTACGAGCAGTACTTC. Translating it yields CASSLSGKGSYEQYF.

The rearrangement joins TRBV7-2 to TRBJ2-5, with D tentatively TRBD2 (7 bases). The CDR3 loop spans 13 amino acids. Germline assignment: CDR1 SGHTA and CDR2 FQGNSA. Between the trimmed V and J ends, which lost 5 bases and 5 bases, there was a span of 12 bases. CDR3 bases: TGTGCCAGCAGCCAGGGGAGGGGTGAGACCCAGTACTTC. Protein: CASSQGRGETQYF.

The DNA for the CDR3 is TGTGCCAGCAGCTTTACAGGGGTCTACGAGCAGTACTTC. It yields the protein CASSFTGVYEQYF. The chain has TRBV5-6 and TRBJ2-7, with 7 bases that match TRBD1. The germline CDR1 and CDR2 sequences are SGHDT and YYEEEE. The V and J ends lost 2 bases and 3 bases, in that order; junction bases with no gene match: 2. CDR3 size: 13 residues.

V and J are TRBV5-4 and TRBJ2-1; D not resolved. V was pared by 0 bases and J by 10 bases, with 14 bases between. Germline V CDR1 and CDR2: SGHNT, YYREEE (reference sequence). The length of the CDR3 is 14 residues. This chain's CDR3 is CASSLAAALGEQFF. CDR3 DNA sequence: TGTGCCAGCAGCTTGGCCGCAGCACTGGGCGAGCAGTTCTTC. Complete variable domain (other parts from reference TRBV5-4 and TRBJ2-1): ETGVTQSPTHLIKTRGQQVTLRCSSQSGHNTVSWYQQALGQGPQFIFQYYREEENGRGNFPPRFSGLQFPNYSSELNVNALELDDSALYLCASSLAAALGEQFFGPGTRLTVL.

V gene TRBV28 combines with J gene TRBJ1-1; possible D gene TRBD1, 6 bases. Per the germline V gene, CDR1 is MDHEN and CDR2 is SYDVKM. V was shortened by 3 bases and J by 5 bases, with 13 bases between the two germline ends. The CDR3 loop spans 14 amino acids. DNA of the CDR3: TGTGCCAGCAGTTTGGGGGCAGGACTGACTGAAGCTTTCTTT. Protein product: CASSLGAGLTEAFF.

This chain connects TRBV10-1 to TRBJ1-1, with D perhaps TRBD1 (5 bases). The CDR3 spans 17 residues. The germline gives CDR1 WNHNN, CDR2 SYGVQD (reference sequence). V was clipped by 10 bases and J by 0 bases, with 24 bases between them. This CDR3 is CATIIGGRVWLNTEAFF. The CDR3 region has the DNA TGCGCCACGATAATTGGGGGGAGGGTATGGCTGAACACTGAAGCTTTCTTT.

The V call is TRBV4-3, the J call TRBJ1-6; TRBD1 aligns across 7 bases. The V and J ends lost 1 base and 3 bases, in that order; junction bases with no gene match: 6. CDR3 length: 17 residues. Germline CDR1 is LGHNA and CDR2 is YSLEER. Here the CDR3 reads CASSQVTGTVYNSPLHF. In nucleotides, the CDR3 is TGCGCCAGCAGCCAAGTCACCGGGACAGTCTATAATTCACCCCTCCACTTT.

CDR3 DNA sequence: TGTGCCAGCAGCCCGGGACAGGATAATGAAAAACTGTTTTTT. It specifies CASSPGQDNEKLFF. The chain is built from TRBV3-1 (or the pseudogene TRBV3-2) and TRBJ1-4; 8 bases line up with TRBD1. Trimming at V came to 4 bases and at J to 4 bases, leaving 2 bases not matched to a gene. CDR1 and CDR2 (germline): LGHDT, YNNKEL (reference sequence). The CDR3 spans 14 residues.

The chain employs TRBV7-3 and TRBJ2-1, with 10 positions matching TRBD2. Trimming cost V 5 bases and J 6 bases; bases outside gene matches: 10. Germline V gene lookup returns CDR1 SGHTA and CDR2 FQGTGA. The CDR3 is made up of 16 amino acids. DNA for the CDR3: TGTGCCAGCAGCCGACGAGCGGGAGGGCCGCTCAATGAGCAGTTCTTC. Translation: CASSRRAGGPLNEQFF.